The source of this T cell receptor beta chain is a study of OX40 agonist ivuxolimab in advanced cancers. Trimming took 3 bases from V and 5 from J; bases not matched to a gene: 10. From germline, CDR1 is SGHAT and CDR2 FQNNGV. The CDR3 runs 17 residues. Measured with immunoSEQ multiplex PCR; TCRdb has only the in-frame clones, and not every one. The sample shows around 18,000 clones, about two thirds of them seen only once. There are a few counts of this clone. This sequence was found in an adult with an advanced solid tumor such as melanoma, head and neck, liver or kidney cancer. The sample consisted of CD4+ or CD8+ T cells sorted from blood, taken in a trial of the OX40 agonist ivuxolimab. The chain is built from TRBV11-2 and TRBJ2-2; TRBD1 aligns across 9 bases. The CDR3 loop is CASSFPTGGRRTGELFF. The CDR3 region has the DNA TGTGCCAGCAGCTTTCCTACAGGGGGCCGGCGAACCGGGGAGCTGTTTTTT.